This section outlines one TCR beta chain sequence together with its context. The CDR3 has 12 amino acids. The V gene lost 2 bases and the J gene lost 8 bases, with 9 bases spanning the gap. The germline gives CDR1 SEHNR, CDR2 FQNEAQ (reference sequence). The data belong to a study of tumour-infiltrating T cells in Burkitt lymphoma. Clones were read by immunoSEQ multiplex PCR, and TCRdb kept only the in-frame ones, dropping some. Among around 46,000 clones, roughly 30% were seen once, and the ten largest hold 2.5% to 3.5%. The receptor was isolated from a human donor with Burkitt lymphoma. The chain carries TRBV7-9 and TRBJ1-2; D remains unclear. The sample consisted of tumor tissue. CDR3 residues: CASSLPEGGYTF. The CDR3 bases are TGTGCCAGCAGCTTACCCGAGGGAGGCTACACCTTC.